The clone carrying this TCR beta chain appeared a few times. Antigen: not known. V lost 4 bases to trimming and J lost 3 bases, with 16 bases between them. The length of the CDR3 is 16 residues. The sample belongs to a study of T cell repertoires in cytomegalovirus infection. Across the whole study: Based on public TCR beta signatures, there were indications of CMV infection and of a matching HLA type.

Study outcomes and limitations: Cumulated frequencies of public TCR beta families served to identify carriers of CMV plus the relevant HLA. Across the ex vivo response, the dominant clonotypes were HLA-C-restricted CMV-specific TCR beta clonotypes.

TCRdb re-called the reads through MiXCR, storing one row per CDR3 protein. The sample consists of around 280,000 distinct CDR3 sequences, roughly 15% of them appearing once. This receptor was identified in a human donor in good health (CMV status not recorded). Some clones in this sample may be carry-over from other donors' samples. The sequenced sample was PBMCs. The genes are TRBV12-3 or TRBV12-4 and TRBJ1-5; D is possibly TRBD1 (5 bases). The CDR3, as DNA: TGTGCCAGCAGTTCCGGGGACCCCAGGCCCAATCAGCCCCAGCATTTT. Its translation: CASSSGDPRPNQPQHF.